This entry lists 25 T cell receptor beta chains sequenced from one sample in a study of human T cells and chemical hapten exposure. TCRdb re-called the RACE reads with MiXCR, one entry per CDR3 protein. The sample contains 300,000 to 450,000 distinct CDR3 sequences, 4.5% to 5.5% of which appear only once. Time point here: pre-sensitization, week 0. The treatment is: therapeutic diphenylcyclopropenone sensitization with weekly scalp DPC. The sample in question was whole blood, obtained in connection with sensitization to the hapten diphenylcyclopropenone (DPC). These receptors originate from a woman aged 45-60 years with alopecia areata. Some clones in this sample may be carry-over from other donors' samples.

This clonotype was seen a few times. The V and J genes are TRBV2 and TRBJ1-5; D ambiguous. V lost 7 bases to trimming and J lost 3 bases, with 7 bases between them. This CDR3 contains 12 residues. The germline V gene has CDR1 SNHLY and CDR2 FYNNEI. The CDR3 loop is CASTGFNQPQHF. The CDR3 nucleotides read TGTGCCAGCACAGGCTTCAATCAGCCCCAGCATTTT.

The chain links TRBV7-9 to TRBJ1-2, with 7 bases lining up with TRBD1. Germline CDR1 SEHNR, CDR2 FQNEAQ (reference sequence). J gave up 1 base and V 1 base, and 6 bases lay outside the gene matches. This CDR3 comprises 16 residues. The CDR3 DNA follows: TGTGCCAGCAGCTTAGGTGGGACAGAGATTAACTATGGCTACACCTTC. It translates to CASSLGGTEINYGYTF.

The chain links TRBV12-5 to TRBJ1-2; 7 bases are a match to TRBD1. This CDR3 has 15 residues. Germline assignment: CDR1 LGHNT and CDR2 FRNRAP. V lost 4 bases to trimming and J lost 1 base; unmatched junction nucleotides: 6. CDR3 DNA: TGTGCTAGTGGTTCCCGCGCAGGGGGTAACTATGGCTACACCTTC. Its translation: CASGSRAGGNYGYTF.

In this sample, this clonotype turned up many times. The chain joins TRBV29-1 to TRBJ2-1; TRBD1 matches at 7 bases. CDR1 is SQVTM and CDR2 is ANQGSEA in the germline V gene. This CDR3 is 16 amino acids long. J lost 1 base, V lost 1 base, and 7 bases had no gene match. CDR3 DNA: TGCAGCGTTGAAGCCTCGGACAGGCTTTCCTACAATGAGCAGTTCTTC. It encodes CSVEASDRLSYNEQFF.

The chain couples TRBV7-8 to TRBJ1-4; 7 bases map to TRBD1. The CDR3 runs to 15 residues. Unmatched junction bases numbered 10, after V lost 5 bases and J lost 7 bases. From germline, CDR1 is SGHVS and CDR2 FQNEAQ. The CDR3 is CASSLDRVRSEKLFF. CDR3 bases: TGTGCCAGCAGCCTTGACAGGGTCCGGAGTGAAAAACTGTTTTTT.

CDR3 nucleotides: TGCAGTGCTCTGACTTACCTGAACACTGAAGCTTTCTTT. Translated, it gives CSALTYLNTEAFF. This sequence joins TRBV20-1 and TRBJ1-1; unclear D gene. The germline V gene encodes CDR1 DFQATT and CDR2 SNEGSKA (reference sequence). V was trimmed by 5 bases and J by 0 bases, leaving 10 bases between them. The CDR3 spans 13 residues.

This clonotype was counted ten times or more. The chain combines TRBV6-5 with TRBJ2-3; 8 bases agree with TRBD1. The V gene end was trimmed by 0 bases and the J gene end by 1 base; junction bases not matched to a gene: 12. The CDR3 runs to 19 residues. Germline CDR1 is MNHEY and CDR2 is SVGAGI. The CDR3: CASSYSLDRVTLGTDTQYF. The CDR3 coding sequence is TGTGCCAGCAGTTACTCGCTGGACAGGGTGACATTAGGCACAGATACGCAGTATTTT.

Many counts were recorded for this clonotype. V usage is TRBV20-1 and J usage is TRBJ2-2; 7 bases align to TRBD1. Per the germline V gene, CDR1 is DFQATT and CDR2 is SNEGSKA (reference sequence). The CDR3 totals 15 residues. The ends lost 3 bases at V and 1 base at J; junction bases unmatched: 5. The CDR3 loop reads CSARADRLNTGELFF. In DNA form, the CDR3 reads TGCAGTGCTAGGGCGGACAGGTTGAACACCGGGGAGCTGTTTTTT.

This clonotype was recorded many times. The chain employs TRBV24-1 and TRBJ2-3; D is possibly TRBD1 (6 bases). There are 14 residues in the CDR3. CDR1 and CDR2 from the germline V gene are KGHDR and SFDVKD. Between the trimmed V and J ends, which lost 2 bases and 5 bases, there was a span of 10 bases. The CDR3 DNA sequence: TGTGCCACCAGTGATTCTACAGGGAGAGATACGCAGTATTTT. It encodes CATSDSTGRDTQYF.

The table lists this clonotype with a few counts. The chain employs TRBV7-6 and TRBJ2-5; D remains unclear. V shed 2 bases and J shed 1 base, with 11 bases lying between them. Germline assignment: CDR1 SGHVS and CDR2 FNYEAQ. CDR3 length equals 15 residues. CDR3 residues: CASSLTDIRQETQYF. The CDR3 bases are TGTGCCAGCAGCTTAACCGACATCCGCCAAGAGACCCAGTACTTC.

V gene TRBV24-1 combines with J gene TRBJ2-2, with 7 bases aligning to TRBD1. The CDR3 is made up of 15 amino acids. The junction had 5 bases not matched to a gene; V was cut back by 4 bases and J by 4 bases. Germline V gives CDR1 KGHDR, CDR2 SFDVKD. CDR3 protein: CATSDPGTATGELFF. CDR3 DNA: TGTGCCACCAGTGACCCCGGGACAGCCACCGGGGAGCTGTTTTTT.

This clonotype has a count of ten or more. The J gene is TRBJ2-2, the V gene TRBV6-6; a possible D gene is TRBD1 (6 bases). The CDR3 is 16 amino acids. V lost 8 bases and J lost 4, with 20 bases in between. From germline, CDR1 is MNHNY and CDR2 SVGAGI (reference sequence). This chain's CDR3 is CASGRGTGFSTGELFF. CDR3 sequence (DNA): TGTGCCAGCGGAAGGGGAACAGGGTTTTCCACCGGGGAGCTGTTTTTT.

The rearrangement joins TRBV28 to TRBJ2-7; D is perhaps TRBD1 (5 bases). This CDR3 region has 14 residues. Germline-derived CDR1 and CDR2 are MDHEN and SYDVKM. Deletions cut 3 bases from V and 4 bases from J, with 13 bases between. The CDR3 sequence is CASSFSRARYEQYF. The DNA for the CDR3 is TGTGCCAGCAGTTTTAGCAGGGCACGATACGAGCAGTACTTC.

This clonotype was counted at least ten times. The V call is TRBV24-1, the J call TRBJ2-2; D not certain. CDR1 and CDR2 (germline): KGHDR, SFDVKD. The germline V and J ends were trimmed by 3 bases and 3 bases, with 4 bases remaining between them. CDR3 length: 13 residues. The CDR3 DNA reads as TGTGCCACCAGTGATCCCGACACCGGGGAGCTGTTTTTT. This encodes CATSDPDTGELFF.

J is TRBJ2-1 and V is TRBV20-1, with TRBD2 as a possible D gene (6 bases). V dropped 8 bases and J dropped 7 bases, with 15 bases sitting between them. Germline V lookup: CDR1 DFQATT, CDR2 SNEGSKA (reference sequence). This CDR3 has 12 amino acids. The CDR3 protein is CSSRLVGNEQFF. The CDR3 nucleotides read TGCAGTTCCCGACTAGTCGGTAATGAGCAGTTCTTC.

The V call is TRBV28, the J call TRBJ2-2; D unclear. V was clipped by 6 bases and J by 5 bases, with 16 bases between them. Germline V lookup: CDR1 MDHEN, CDR2 SYDVKM. The CDR3 consists of 15 residues. The CDR3 protein is CASRFPPMGTGELFF. The CDR3 region has the DNA TGTGCCAGCAGGTTCCCTCCTATGGGAACCGGGGAGCTGTTTTTT.

This clonotype was observed at least ten times. The chain combines TRBV29-1 with TRBJ1-2; the D is unclear. There are 8 residues in the CDR3. In germline, CDR1 is SQVTM, CDR2 ANQGSEA. In DNA, the CDR3 is TGCGCGGTCACAGCCTACACCTTC. Residues: CAVTAYTF.

There are many counts of this clonotype. This rearrangement joins TRBV6-1 to TRBJ1-2; D gene unclear. The V end was cut by 0 bases, the J end by 4 bases, with 18 bases between. Germline lookup yields CDR1 MNHNS and CDR2 SASEGT. The CDR3 is made up of 17 amino acids. CDR3 sequence reads: CASSEALLEGTLYGYTF. Written as DNA, the CDR3 is TGTGCCAGCAGTGAAGCGCTTCTGGAGGGCACCCTCTATGGCTACACCTTC.

There are many counts of this clonotype. The chain employs TRBV13 and TRBJ2-1, with 7 bases that match TRBD1. The CDR3 is 15 residues long. Germline values: CDR1 PRHDT, CDR2 FYEKMQ (reference sequence). V lost 5 bases to trimming and J lost 2 bases; unmatched junction nucleotides: 6. CDR3 region: CASSRRDRAYNEQFF. CDR3 nucleotide sequence: TGTGCCAGCAGCCGACGGGACAGAGCCTACAATGAGCAGTTCTTC.

This clonotype was counted at least ten times. CDR3 nucleotides: TGTGCCAGCAGCCGGCCCCCTGAAGCTTTCTTT. It codes for CASSRPPEAFF. This chain connects TRBV6-5 to TRBJ1-1, with D unclear. The germline V and J ends were trimmed by 6 bases and 6 bases, with 8 bases remaining between them. This CDR3 is 11 amino acids long. Germline V gene lookup returns CDR1 MNHEY and CDR2 SVGAGI.

This clonotype was recorded many times. The chain couples TRBV12-3 or TRBV12-4 to TRBJ2-2, with 10 bases aligning to TRBD1. The CDR3 loop spans 15 amino acids. The junction had 6 bases not matched to a gene; V was cut back by 7 bases and J by 4 bases. The CDR3 loop is CASTTRDRGTGELFF. CDR3 bases: TGTGCCAGCACCACCCGGGACAGGGGCACCGGGGAGCTGTTTTTT.

Worth noting for this clonotype: It may be a read error: a sequence one base away is much more abundant. The J gene is TRBJ2-3, the V gene TRBV11-2; TRBD2 aligns across 8 bases. CDR1 and CDR2 (germline): SGHAT, FQNNGV. The CDR3 consists of 15 residues. CDR3 DNA: TGTGCCAGCAGCGATAAGCGGGAGAGCACATATACGCAGTATTTT. Translating it yields CASSDKRESTYTQYF.

In its sample, this clonotype was seen many times. V is TRBV20-1 and J is TRBJ2-3; 10 bases match TRBD2. The CDR3 is 16 residues long. V lost 0 bases, J lost 6 bases, and 9 bases stayed unmatched. Germline CDR1 is DFQATT and CDR2 is SNEGSKA (reference sequence). The CDR3 nucleotides are TGCAGTGCTAGAGATGTCTCTAGCGGGAGTTGGGATACGCAGTATTTT. Its translation is CSARDVSSGSWDTQYF.

This clonotype has ten or more counts. The chain has TRBV2 and TRBJ2-7, with D maybe TRBD2 (6 bases). The CDR3 consists of 12 residues. Germline V gene sequence: CDR1 SNHLY, CDR2 FYNNEI. The germline V and J ends were trimmed by 6 bases and 3 bases, with 9 bases remaining between them. CDR3 protein: CASSPGDYEQYF. The CDR3, as DNA: TGTGCCAGCAGCCCGGGGGACTACGAGCAGTACTTC.

This clonotype has more than one count but fewer than ten. This chain links TRBV7-2 with TRBJ2-5; 7 bases fit TRBD1. After removal of 1 base from V and 3 bases from J, the junction contained 5 bases not matched to a gene. This CDR3 has 15 amino acids. Germline values: CDR1 SGHTA, CDR2 FQGNSA. The DNA of the CDR3 is TGTGCCAGCAGCTTAGGCAGGGGGTATGAAGAGACCCAGTACTTC. This sequence encodes CASSLGRGYEETQYF.